One sample yielded the 14 T cell receptor beta chains listed below, sequenced in a study of T cells in Graves' hyperthyroidism and ophthalmopathy. Amplification of TCR beta CDR3 regions was performed using RNA transcripts as template. When the TCR CDR3 underwent first-round RT-PCR, the HTBI primer set was used. TCRdb reanalysed the multiplex PCR reads using MiXCR and keeps one entry per CDR3 protein. This sample has a few hundred thousand distinct CDR3 sequences, with 15% to 17% found just once. The sequenced sample was blood. The receptor source for this set is a woman aged 30 to 39 with Graves' hyperthyroidism.

In this sample, this clonotype turned up many times. The chain uses TRBV5-1 and TRBJ2-1; D is perhaps TRBD1 or TRBD2 (5 bases each). V was cut by 7 bases and J by 4 bases, with 12 bases left in between. The CDR3 has 13 residues. Germline lookup yields CDR1 SGHRS and CDR2 YFSETQ. The CDR3 spells CASAERGYNEQFF. The CDR3 nucleotides are TGCGCCAGCGCGGAGAGGGGTTACAATGAGCAGTTCTTC.

V and J are TRBV11-1 and TRBJ2-7; 9 nucleotides line up with TRBD2. The V gene end was trimmed by 5 bases and the J gene end by 0 bases; junction bases not matched to a gene: 5. This CDR3 has 15 amino acids. The germline V gene encodes CDR1 SGHAT and CDR2 FQDESV (reference sequence). The CDR3 nucleotides read TGTGCCAGCAGCACAAATAGCGGGAGCTCCTACGAGCAGTACTTC. This codes for CASSTNSGSSYEQYF.

This clonotype has more than one count but fewer than ten. V and J are TRBV4-3 and TRBJ2-3, with 9 bases aligning to TRBD2. Trimming cost V 2 bases and J 2 bases; bases outside gene matches: 11. This CDR3 comprises 18 residues. Germline V gene data show CDR1 as LGHNA and CDR2 as YSLEER. The CDR3 protein is CASSQSSGTKGNTDTQYF. CDR3 in DNA: TGCGCCAGCAGCCAATCTAGCGGGACAAAAGGAAACACAGATACGCAGTATTTT.

This clonotype was seen repeatedly, ten times or more. The chain recombines TRBV2 with TRBJ1-4, with D possibly TRBD1 on 5 matching bases. V was shortened by 4 bases and J by 7 bases, with 10 bases between the two germline ends. The CDR3 loop spans 13 amino acids. Germline assignment: CDR1 SNHLY and CDR2 FYNNEI. This CDR3 reads CASSAGAGEKLFF. The CDR3 DNA follows: TGTGCCAGCAGTGCCGGGGCGGGTGAAAAACTGTTTTTT.

This clonotype was observed many times. This sequence joins TRBV3-1 and TRBJ2-5; D is unclear. V lost 5 bases to trimming and J lost 1 base, with 8 bases between them. CDR3 length equals 13 residues. Germline values: CDR1 LGHDT, CDR2 YNNKEL (reference sequence). CDR3 coding DNA: TGTGCCAGCAGCGAGACAATCCAAGAGACCCAGTACTTC. This encodes CASSETIQETQYF.

The rearrangement uses TRBV20-1 and TRBJ2-1; 8 bases line up with TRBD2. The CDR3 runs 13 residues. The junction had 5 bases not matched to a gene; V was cut back by 1 base and J by 9 bases. Germline V gene data show CDR1 as DFQATT and CDR2 as SNEGSKA (reference sequence). This CDR3 reads CSARGTSFIEQFF. The CDR3 DNA reads as TGCAGTGCTAGAGGGACTAGCTTCATTGAGCAGTTCTTC.

At least ten counts were recorded for this clonotype. The chain joins TRBV29-1 to TRBJ2-3; D gene uncertain. The CDR3 extends over 10 amino acids. V lost 3 bases, J lost 6 bases, and 4 bases lay in between. Germline CDR1 and CDR2: SQVTM and ANQGSEA. DNA for the CDR3: TGCAGCGTTGAGCTTGATACGCAGTATTTT. As protein: CSVELDTQYF.

This clonotype showed up just a few times. The chain couples TRBV3-1 to TRBJ2-5, with D hard to call. The CDR3 loop spans 16 amino acids. V was trimmed by 1 base and J by 2 bases, leaving 14 bases between them. CDR1 and CDR2 (germline): LGHDT, YNNKEL (reference sequence). CDR3 sequence (DNA): TGTGCCAGCAGCCAAGTAATTTCGGATTTTCAAGAGACCCAGTACTTC. Translating it yields CASSQVISDFQETQYF.

This clonotype was seen a few times. A read error may explain this, as a much larger clone is one base away. The chain carries TRBV12-3 or TRBV12-4 and TRBJ1-5; D is uncertain. The V and J ends lost 0 bases and 9 bases respectively, with 12 bases between them. This CDR3 is 14 amino acids long. The CDR3 sequence is CASSLASDGVPQHF. The CDR3 coding sequence is TGTGCCAGCAGTTTAGCCTCGGACGGGGTGCCCCAGCATTTT.

This clonotype was recorded many times. The J gene is TRBJ1-1, the V gene TRBV27; 7 bases map to TRBD1. The V gene's germline CDR1 is MNHEY and CDR2 SMNVEV (reference sequence). The trim removed 6 bases at V and 2 bases at J, leaving 6 bases unmatched. The CDR3 runs 14 residues. The CDR3 spells CASRYRGYNTEAFF. CDR3 coding DNA: TGTGCCAGCAGATACAGGGGCTACAACACTGAAGCTTTCTTT.

There are a few counts of this clonotype. V gene TRBV6-6 combines with J gene TRBJ2-5; TRBD1 matches at 7 bases. Per the germline V gene, CDR1 is MNHNY and CDR2 is SVGAGI (reference sequence). The CDR3 covers 16 residues. V lost 2 bases, J lost 5 bases, and 11 bases stayed unmatched. As DNA, the CDR3 is TGTGCCAGCAGTTACCCGGGACAGCCTAACGGGGAGACCCAGTACTTC. Its protein is CASSYPGQPNGETQYF.

This clonotype appeared a single time. A much larger clone sits a single nucleotide away, making a read error possible. This rearrangement joins TRBV13 to TRBJ1-1; tentatively, D is TRBD1 (6 bases). This CDR3 spans 14 amino acids. Germline loops: CDR1 PRHDT, CDR2 FYEKMQ (reference sequence). The V end was cut by 1 base, the J end by 3 bases, with 9 bases between. The CDR3 sequence: CASSLEGGDTEAFF. As DNA, the CDR3 is TGTGCCAGCAGCTTAGAGGGGGGAGACACTGAAGCTTTCTTT.

The table lists this clonotype with many counts. The V call is TRBV5-5, the J call TRBJ2-7; TRBD1 is a possible D gene (6 bases). V lost 3 bases and J lost 2, with 15 bases in between. CDR1 is SGHKS and CDR2 is YYEKEE in the germline V gene (reference sequence). The CDR3 totals 15 residues. The CDR3 DNA sequence: TGTGCCAGCAGCTGGACCCCGACAGGAGCCTACGAGCAGTACTTC. This sequence encodes CASSWTPTGAYEQYF.

V is TRBV6-4 and J is TRBJ2-1; 8 nucleotides align to TRBD1. This CDR3 has 15 amino acids. The germline V gene encodes CDR1 MRHNA and CDR2 SNTAGT. With 3 bases clipped from V and 7 bases from J, the junction kept 8 bases outside the gene matches. The CDR3 coding sequence is TGTGCCAGCAGTGATACGGGACAGGCCTTAAATGAGCAGTTCTTC. As protein: CASSDTGQALNEQFF.